This entry describes one T cell receptor beta chain. This sample stems from a study of CD8 T cells in Susac syndrome. The CDR3 runs 13 residues. CDR1 is DFQATT and CDR2 is SNEGSKA in the germline V gene (reference sequence). With 3 bases clipped from V and 0 bases from J, the junction kept 1 base outside the gene matches. With random hexamers, reverse transcription was performed on roughly 0.5 to 1 ug of RNA. TCRdb fed the immunoSEQ multiplex PCR reads into MiXCR, producing one record per CDR3 protein. The sample yields around 270,000 distinct CDR3 sequences, 75% to 85% seen once. The clonotype comes from a human donor with multiple sclerosis. The chain combines TRBV20-1 with TRBJ2-5; 7 bases map to TRBD1. Sequenced: CD8+ T cells from PBMCs. This CDR3 is CSARGQYQETQYF. CDR3 nucleotides: TGCAGTGCTAGGGGACAGTACCAAGAGACCCAGTACTTC.